These T cell receptor beta chains were read from a single sample in a study of blood T cell repertoires in COVID-19. Repertoires were generated with immunoSEQ multiplex PCR, while TCRdb's copy carries only in-frame clones and drops some. The sample gives over 85,000 clones, 87% of which show up once; about 4.2% is in the top ten. Sequencing used peripheral blood. These receptor sequences come from a man aged 70-80 years with acute or convalescent COVID-19. The CDR3 runs from the conserved cysteine through the conserved F or W. The D gene is left open where the match is weak. Only part of the rows carry a size: once, few, many, or a class if the clone is expanded.

V gene,J gene,clone size,D gene,CDR3 protein,CDR3 DNA
TRBV2,TRBJ2-5,-,TRBD1,CASSEDRAMTQYF,TGTGCCAGCAGTGAGGACAGGGCTATGACCCAGTACTTC
TRBV5-1,TRBJ2-2,-,-,CASSPDSPGTGELFF,TGCGCCAGCAGCCCGGACAGTCCTGGGACCGGGGAGCTGTTTTTT
TRBV19,TRBJ1-1,-,-,CASSIGTANTEAFF,TGTGCCAGTAGTATAGGGACAGCGAACACTGAAGCTTTCTTT
TRBV6-5,TRBJ1-1,once,-,CASQLHLNTEAFF,TGTGCCAGCCAACTGCACTTGAACACTGAAGCTTTCTTT
TRBV19,TRBJ1-1,-,-,CASSIATGTEAFF,TGTGCCAGTAGTATAGCAACTGGTACTGAAGCTTTCTTT
TRBV14,TRBJ2-7,-,-,CASSLRGGSEQYF,TGTGCCAGCAGCCTTAGGGGGGGCAGCGAGCAGTACTTC
TRBV19,TRBJ2-5,-,TRBD2,CASSILAGQQETQYF,TGTGCCAGTAGTATTCTAGCGGGGCAACAAGAGACCCAGTACTTC
TRBV24-1,TRBJ1-1,-,-,CATRGGNTEAFF,TGTGCCACCAGGGGAGGTAACACTGAAGCTTTCTTT
TRBV10-1,TRBJ1-2,-,TRBD1,CASSRTGSSGYTF,TGCGCCAGCAGTAGGACAGGGTCTTCTGGCTACACCTTC
TRBV28,TRBJ2-3,medium-sized,TRBD2,CASSALGRTSTDTQYF,TGTGCCAGCAGTGCCCTCGGGAGGACTAGCACAGATACGCAGTATTTT
TRBV14,TRBJ2-7,-,-,CASSHGGSTIEQYF,TGTGCCAGCAGCCACGGGGGTTCTACGATCGAGCAGTACTTC
TRBV5-6,TRBJ2-7,-,-,CASSAVEGASYEQYF,TGTGCCAGCAGTGCCGTGGAGGGGGCCTCCTACGAGCAGTACTTC
TRBV28,TRBJ1-6,-,-,CASNVGGAAYNSPLHF,TGTGCCAGCAATGTAGGGGGGGCTGCCTATAATTCACCCCTCCACTTT
TRBV11-2,TRBJ1-3,-,-,CASSLVMGGSGNTIYF,TGTGCCAGCAGCTTAGTAATGGGCGGGAGTGGAAACACCATATATTTT
TRBV19,TRBJ1-4,-,-,CASSSTGGTNEKLFF,TGTGCCAGTAGTTCTACCGGGGGAACTAATGAAAAACTGTTTTTT
TRBV5-8,TRBJ2-3,-,TRBD1,CASSSEPGTGRTDTQYF,TGTGCCAGCAGCTCAGAACCCGGGACAGGGCGCACAGATACGCAGTATTTT
TRBV19,TRBJ1-5,-,TRBD1,CASSKTGVGQPQHF,TGTGCCAGTAGTAAGACAGGGGTCGGTCAGCCCCAGCATTTT
TRBV11-2,TRBJ1-6,-,-,CASSGEASPLHF,TGTGCCAGCAGCGGCGAGGCTTCACCCCTCCACTTT
TRBV28,TRBJ1-2,-,TRBD1,CASIQQGDYGYTF,TGTGCCAGCATTCAACAGGGGGACTATGGCTACACCTTC
TRBV6-5,TRBJ2-7,-,TRBD2,CATTITSAISYEQYF,TGTGCCACAACCATTACTAGCGCCATTTCCTACGAGCAGTACTTC
TRBV11-1,TRBJ2-2,-,TRBD1,CASSGMQGETGELFF,TGTGCCAGCAGCGGGATGCAGGGGGAAACCGGGGAGCTGTTTTTT
TRBV5-1,TRBJ1-2,-,-,CASRQQDNYGYTF,TGCGCCAGCCGCCAACAGGATAACTATGGCTACACCTTC
TRBV6-5,TRBJ1-4,-,TRBD1,CASRDRGNEKLFF,TGTGCCAGCAGGGACAGGGGTAATGAAAAACTGTTTTTT
TRBV6-5,TRBJ1-2,-,-,CASSYSPSGRGYGYTF,TGTGCCAGCAGTTACTCACCGAGCGGGAGGGGGTATGGCTACACCTTC
TRBV7-6,TRBJ1-5,-,-,CASSLAPGTLNQPQHF,TGTGCCAGCAGCTTAGCGCCAGGTACTTTAAATCAGCCCCAGCATTTT
TRBV9,TRBJ2-3,-,-,CASTEGGNTDTQYF,TGTGCCAGCACGGAGGGAGGAAACACAGATACGCAGTATTTT
TRBV5-1,TRBJ2-3,-,-,CASSVKGGARTDTQYF,TGCGCCAGCAGCGTGAAAGGGGGGGCTAGGACAGATACGCAGTATTTT
TRBV5-1,TRBJ2-3,-,TRBD2,CASSSTTSGGGDTQYF,TGCGCCAGCAGCTCCACGACTAGCGGGGGAGGAGATACGCAGTATTTT
TRBV30,TRBJ2-7,few,TRBD2,CAWTTGTTTYEQYF,TGTGCCTGGACTACCGGGACTACAACCTACGAGCAGTACTTC
TRBV5-1,TRBJ1-5,few,-,CASSLEGGGNQPQHF,TGCGCCAGCAGCTTGGAGGGAGGAGGCAATCAGCCCCAGCATTTT
TRBV7-3,TRBJ1-6,-,-,CASTPPLHF,TGTGCCAGCACCCCGCCCCTCCACTTT
TRBV27,TRBJ2-5,-,TRBD2,CASRPTSGGARETQYF,TGTGCCAGCAGGCCGACTAGCGGGGGGGCCAGGGAGACCCAGTACTTC
TRBV5-1,TRBJ1-4,-,TRBD1,CASSRGTGENEKLFF,TGCGCCAGCAGCCGTGGGACAGGGGAGAATGAAAAACTGTTTTTT
TRBV5-5,TRBJ1-4,-,-,CASTRNGGSNEKLFF,TGTGCCAGCACCCGGAACGGGGGATCTAATGAAAAACTGTTTTTT
TRBV5-6,TRBJ1-2,few,-,CASSFPSSYYGYTF,TGTGCCAGCAGCTTCCCCAGTTCGTACTATGGCTACACCTTC
TRBV28,TRBJ2-7,few,TRBD2,CASRPREGPYEQYF,TGTGCCAGCAGGCCCAGGGAGGGACCCTACGAGCAGTACTTC
TRBV7-6,TRBJ1-5,-,-,CASSPMVGMTQPQHF,TGTGCCAGCAGCCCCATGGTCGGGATGACTCAGCCCCAGCATTTT
TRBV2,TRBJ1-6,-,-,CASRAQVPLHF,TGTGCCAGCAGGGCACAGGTGCCCCTCCACTTT
TRBV10-3,TRBJ2-3,-,TRBD2,CAISLQTGLPGTDTQYF,TGTGCCATCAGTCTTCAAACGGGACTACCCGGCACAGATACGCAGTATTTT
TRBV27,TRBJ1-6,-,TRBD1,CASSLRDRGSPLHF,TGTGCCAGCAGTTTACGGGACAGGGGTTCACCCCTCCACTTT
TRBV6-4,TRBJ2-2,-,TRBD2,CASSDRTSGDPGELFF,TGTGCCAGCAGTGACCGTACTAGCGGGGATCCCGGGGAGCTGTTTTTT
TRBV5-1,TRBJ2-7,-,-,CASSPSTGMSYEQYF,TGCGCCAGCAGCCCTTCGACAGGAATGAGCTACGAGCAGTACTTC
TRBV29-1,TRBJ1-2,-,-,CSVEGSVNGYTF,TGCAGCGTTGAAGGGTCAGTCAATGGCTACACCTTC
TRBV3-1/TRBV3-2,TRBJ1-2,-,TRBD1,CASSPGQPYGYTF,TGTGCCAGCAGCCCGGGACAGCCGTATGGCTACACCTTC
TRBV11-2,TRBJ2-2,-,-,CASTPLEVGGELFF,TGTGCCAGCACTCCTTTAGAGGTGGGCGGGGAGCTGTTTTTT
TRBV6-5,TRBJ1-2,-,-,CASSRGEDYGYTF,TGTGCCAGCAGTAGAGGGGAGGACTATGGCTACACCTTC